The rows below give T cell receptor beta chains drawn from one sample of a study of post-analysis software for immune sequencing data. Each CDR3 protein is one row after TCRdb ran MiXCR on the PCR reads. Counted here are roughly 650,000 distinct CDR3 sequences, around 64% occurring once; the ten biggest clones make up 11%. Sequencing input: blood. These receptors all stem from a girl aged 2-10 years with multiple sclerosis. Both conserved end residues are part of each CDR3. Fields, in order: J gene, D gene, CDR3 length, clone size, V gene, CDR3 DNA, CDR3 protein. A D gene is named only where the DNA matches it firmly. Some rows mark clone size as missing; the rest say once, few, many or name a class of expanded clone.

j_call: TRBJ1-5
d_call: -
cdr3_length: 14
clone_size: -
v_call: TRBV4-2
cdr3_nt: TGTGCCAGCAGCCAAGATAAGGGGAATCAGCCCCAGCATTTT
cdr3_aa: CASSQDKGNQPQHF

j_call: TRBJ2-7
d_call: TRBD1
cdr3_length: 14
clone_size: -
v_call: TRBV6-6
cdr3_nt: TGTGCCAGCAGCTCCCATAGGACAGGGAACGAGCAGTACTTC
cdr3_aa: CASSSHRTGNEQYF

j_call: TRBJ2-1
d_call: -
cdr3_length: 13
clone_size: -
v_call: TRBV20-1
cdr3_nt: TGCAGTGCTAGACAAGGGACTTGGTATGAGCAGTTCTTC
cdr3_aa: CSARQGTWYEQFF

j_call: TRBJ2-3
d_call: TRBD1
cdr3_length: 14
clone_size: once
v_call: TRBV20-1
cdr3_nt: TGCAGTGCTAGAGGAGGACAGGGGGCAAATACGCAGTATTTT
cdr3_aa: CSARGGQGANTQYF

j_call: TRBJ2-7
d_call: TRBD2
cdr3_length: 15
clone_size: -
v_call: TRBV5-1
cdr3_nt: TGCGCCAGCAGACAAAGGACTAGCGGCCCCTACGAGCAGTACTTC
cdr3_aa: CASRQRTSGPYEQYF

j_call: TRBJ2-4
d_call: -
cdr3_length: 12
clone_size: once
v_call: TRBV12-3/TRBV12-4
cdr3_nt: TGTGCGAGGCCAGGGGCCAAAAACATTCAGTACTTC
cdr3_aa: CARPGAKNIQYF

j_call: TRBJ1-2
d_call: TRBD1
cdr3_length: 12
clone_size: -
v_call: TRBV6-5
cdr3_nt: TGTGCCAGCAGGGGACAGGGCCCTGGCTACACCTTC
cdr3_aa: CASRGQGPGYTF

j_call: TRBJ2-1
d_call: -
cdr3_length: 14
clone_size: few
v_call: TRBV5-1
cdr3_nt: TGCGCCAGCAGCTTGGCCGGTGCAGGGACTGAGCAGTTCTTC
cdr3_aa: CASSLAGAGTEQFF

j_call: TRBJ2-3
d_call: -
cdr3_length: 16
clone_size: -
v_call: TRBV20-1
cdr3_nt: TGCAGTGCTAGGGTGTGGGGAGTTCCTGTCACAGATACGCAGTATTTT
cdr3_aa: CSARVWGVPVTDTQYF

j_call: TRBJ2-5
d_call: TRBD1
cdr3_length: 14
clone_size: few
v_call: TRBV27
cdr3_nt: TGTGCCAGCAGTCCGGACAGGGGACAAGAGACCCAGTACTTC
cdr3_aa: CASSPDRGQETQYF

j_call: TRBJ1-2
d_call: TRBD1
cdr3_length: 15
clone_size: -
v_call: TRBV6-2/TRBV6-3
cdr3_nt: TGTGCCAGCAGTACCCTTTTTGGACAGGCCTATGGCTACACCTTC
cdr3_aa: CASSTLFGQAYGYTF

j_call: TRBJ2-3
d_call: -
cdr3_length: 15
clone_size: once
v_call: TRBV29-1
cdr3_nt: TGCAGCGTTGCGCTAGGGCTGGGTGGCACAGATACGCAGTATTTT
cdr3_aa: CSVALGLGGTDTQYF

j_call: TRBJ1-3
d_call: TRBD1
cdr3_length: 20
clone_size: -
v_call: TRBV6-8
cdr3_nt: TGTGCCAGCAGTTACCTGGTTCCCGGGACAGGGCTCGCCTCTGGAAACACCATATATTTT
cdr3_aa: CASSYLVPGTGLASGNTIYF

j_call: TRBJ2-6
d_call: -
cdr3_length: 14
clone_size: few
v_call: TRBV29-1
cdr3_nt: TGCAGCGTTGAGGGATCTCTGGGGGCCAACGTCCTGACTTTC
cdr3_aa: CSVEGSLGANVLTF

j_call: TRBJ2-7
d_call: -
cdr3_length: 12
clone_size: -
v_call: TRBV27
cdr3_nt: TGTGCCAGCAGACAGGGTTCCCACGAGCAGTACTTC
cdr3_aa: CASRQGSHEQYF

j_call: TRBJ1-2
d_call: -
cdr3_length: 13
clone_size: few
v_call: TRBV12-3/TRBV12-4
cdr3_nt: TGTGCCAGCAGTTTTAGGAATAACTATGGCTACACCTTC
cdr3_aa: CASSFRNNYGYTF

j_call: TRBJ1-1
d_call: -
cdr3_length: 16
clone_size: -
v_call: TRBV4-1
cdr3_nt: TGCGCCAGCAGCCAAGAAAATGGCGTTGGGGACACTGAAGCTTTCTTT
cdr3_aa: CASSQENGVGDTEAFF

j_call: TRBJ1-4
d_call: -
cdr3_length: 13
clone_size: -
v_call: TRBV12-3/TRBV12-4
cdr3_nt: TGTGCCAGCAGTTCGATGGGGGGAGAAAAACTGTTTTTT
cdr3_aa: CASSSMGGEKLFF

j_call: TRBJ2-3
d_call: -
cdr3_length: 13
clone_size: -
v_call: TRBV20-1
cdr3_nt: TGCAGTGCTAGAGTGGGGGTCACAGATACGCAGTATTTT
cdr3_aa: CSARVGVTDTQYF

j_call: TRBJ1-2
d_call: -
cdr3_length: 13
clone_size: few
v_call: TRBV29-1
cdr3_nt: TGCAGCGTTTCGGATACCCCAGCGGGGGGCTACACCTTC
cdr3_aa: CSVSDTPAGGYTF

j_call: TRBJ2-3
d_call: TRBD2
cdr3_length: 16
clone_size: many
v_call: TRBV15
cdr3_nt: TGTGCCACCAGCAGAGGTTCTAGCGGGAGCACAGATACGCAGTATTTT
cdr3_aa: CATSRGSSGSTDTQYF

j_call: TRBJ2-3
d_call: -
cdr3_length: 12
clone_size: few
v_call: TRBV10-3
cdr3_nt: TGTGCCATCAGTGACCCCACAGATACGCAGTATTTT
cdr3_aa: CAISDPTDTQYF

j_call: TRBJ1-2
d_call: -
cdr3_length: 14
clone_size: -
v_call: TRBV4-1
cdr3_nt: TGCGCCAGCAGCCAAGTTGGGAGCCTTGGTGGTTACACCTTC
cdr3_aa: CASSQVGSLGGYTF

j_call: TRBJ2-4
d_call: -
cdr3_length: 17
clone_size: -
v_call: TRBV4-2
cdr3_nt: TGTGCCAGCAGCCAAGATGGTGGAGGGTGGGCCAAAAACATTCAGTACTTC
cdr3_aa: CASSQDGGGWAKNIQYF

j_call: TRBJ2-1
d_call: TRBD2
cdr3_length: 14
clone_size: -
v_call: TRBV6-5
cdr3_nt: TGTGCCAGCAGCCCAAAGCGGGGAGGCAATGAGCAGTTCTTC
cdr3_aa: CASSPKRGGNEQFF

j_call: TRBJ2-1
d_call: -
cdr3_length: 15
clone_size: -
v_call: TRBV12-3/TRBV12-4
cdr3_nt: TGTGCCAGCAGTTTCGAACATTCAAGGGGTAATGAGCAGTTCTTC
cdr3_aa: CASSFEHSRGNEQFF

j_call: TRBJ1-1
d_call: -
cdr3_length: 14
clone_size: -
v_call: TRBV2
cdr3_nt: TGTGCCAGCAGAAAGGGACCGACTGACACTGAAGCTTTCTTT
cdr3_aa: CASRKGPTDTEAFF

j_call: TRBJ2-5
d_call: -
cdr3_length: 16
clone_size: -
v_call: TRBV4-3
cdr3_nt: TGCGCCAGCAGCCAAGTAGGGCGGGGGCAGCAAGAGACCCAGTACTTC
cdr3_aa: CASSQVGRGQQETQYF

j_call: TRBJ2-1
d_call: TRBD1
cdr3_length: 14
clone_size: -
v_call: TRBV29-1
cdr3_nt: TGCAGCGTTGACGGGGACAGGGGAAGGGCTGAGCAGTTCTTC
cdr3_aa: CSVDGDRGRAEQFF

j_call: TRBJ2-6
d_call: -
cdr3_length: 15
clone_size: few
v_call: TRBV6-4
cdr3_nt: TGTGCCAGCAGTGGAGGAGGGACTGGGGCCAACGTCCTGACTTTC
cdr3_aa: CASSGGGTGANVLTF

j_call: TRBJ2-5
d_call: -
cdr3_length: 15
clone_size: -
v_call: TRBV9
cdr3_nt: TGTGCCAGCAGCGCACAGGGATTCACCTACGAGCGGCAGTACTTC
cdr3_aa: CASSAQGFTYERQYF

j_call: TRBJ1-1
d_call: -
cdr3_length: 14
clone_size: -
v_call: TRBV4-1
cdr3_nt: TGCGCCAGCAGCCAAGTTACGGCTCCCACTGAAGCTTTCTTT
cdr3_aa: CASSQVTAPTEAFF

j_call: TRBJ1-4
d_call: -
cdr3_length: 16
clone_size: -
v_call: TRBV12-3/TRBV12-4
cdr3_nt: TGTGCCAGCAGTTTTTATCGAGGGGCTGAGGATGAAAAACTGTTTTTT
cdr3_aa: CASSFYRGAEDEKLFF

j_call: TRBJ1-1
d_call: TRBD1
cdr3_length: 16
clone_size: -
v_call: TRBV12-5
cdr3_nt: TGTGCTAGTGGTCCGGGGACAGGGGCGTGGAACACTGAAGCTTTCTTT
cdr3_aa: CASGPGTGAWNTEAFF

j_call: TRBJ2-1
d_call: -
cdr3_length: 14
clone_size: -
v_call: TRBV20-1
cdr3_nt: TGCAGTGCTACCTCCGGGCCCTTATCGAATGAGCAGTTCTTC
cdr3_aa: CSATSGPLSNEQFF

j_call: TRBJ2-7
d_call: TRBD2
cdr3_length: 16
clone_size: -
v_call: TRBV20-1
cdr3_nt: TGCAGTGCTAGACCCCAGAGGGGAGGGACGACCTACGAGCAGTACTTC
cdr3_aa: CSARPQRGGTTYEQYF

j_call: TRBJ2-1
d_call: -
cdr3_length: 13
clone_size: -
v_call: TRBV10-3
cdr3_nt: TGTGCCAGCAGATCGATGCCGGGGAATGAGCAGTTCTTC
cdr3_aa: CASRSMPGNEQFF

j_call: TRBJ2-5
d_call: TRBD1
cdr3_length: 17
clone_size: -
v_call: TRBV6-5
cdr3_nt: TGTGCCAGCAGTTTCCGACAGGGAACGAGGGCTCTACGTGGGCAGTACTTC
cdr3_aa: CASSFRQGTRALRGQYF

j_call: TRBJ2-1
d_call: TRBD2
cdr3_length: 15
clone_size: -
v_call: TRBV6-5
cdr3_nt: TGTGCAACAAGGTCTAAAGCGGGGGTTCACAATGAGCAGTTCTTC
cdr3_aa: CATRSKAGVHNEQFF

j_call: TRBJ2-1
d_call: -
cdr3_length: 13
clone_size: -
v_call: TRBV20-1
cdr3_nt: TGCAGTCTTTGGAGTAGTTCCTACAATGAGCAGTTCTTC
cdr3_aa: CSLWSSSYNEQFF

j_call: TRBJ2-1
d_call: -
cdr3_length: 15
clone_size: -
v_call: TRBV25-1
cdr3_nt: TGTGCCAGCAGTGAAAGGAAGCGGAACTACAATGAGCAGTTCTTC
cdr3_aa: CASSERKRNYNEQFF

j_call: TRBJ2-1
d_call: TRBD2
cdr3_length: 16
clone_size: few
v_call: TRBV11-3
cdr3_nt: TGTGCCAGCAGCTTAGCTGGGACTAGGGCCTACAATGAGCAGTTCTTC
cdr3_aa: CASSLAGTRAYNEQFF

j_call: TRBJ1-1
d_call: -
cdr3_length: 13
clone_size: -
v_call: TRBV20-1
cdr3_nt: TGCAGTGTTGTGTCTTGGGAGAACACTGAAGCTTTCTTT
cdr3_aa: CSVVSWENTEAFF

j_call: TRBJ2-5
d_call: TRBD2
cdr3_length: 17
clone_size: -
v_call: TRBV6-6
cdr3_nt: TGTGCCAGCAGCCTGTTGCTTAGCGGGGGCCAACAAGAGACCCAGTACTTC
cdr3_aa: CASSLLLSGGQQETQYF

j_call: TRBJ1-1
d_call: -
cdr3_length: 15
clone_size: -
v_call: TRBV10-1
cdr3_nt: TGCGCCAGCAGTGGCCTCCCGAAGGGGACCGCGGAAGCTTTCTTT
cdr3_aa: CASSGLPKGTAEAFF

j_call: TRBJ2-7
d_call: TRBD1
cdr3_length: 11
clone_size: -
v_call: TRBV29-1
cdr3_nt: TGCAGCGTTGGGCGACAGGGCGAGCAGTACTTC
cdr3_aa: CSVGRQGEQYF

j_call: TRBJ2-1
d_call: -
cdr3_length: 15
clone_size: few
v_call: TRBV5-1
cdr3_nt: TGCGCCAGCAGTTTAGGCGTAGGCGCCTACAATGAGCAGTTCTTC
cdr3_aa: CASSLGVGAYNEQFF

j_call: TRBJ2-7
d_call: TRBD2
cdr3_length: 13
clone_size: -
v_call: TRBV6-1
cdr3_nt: TGTGCCACCATTCTAGCGGGAGGCGACGAGCAGTACTTC
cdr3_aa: CATILAGGDEQYF

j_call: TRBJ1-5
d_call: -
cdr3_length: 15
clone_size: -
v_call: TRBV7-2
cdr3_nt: TGTGCCAGCAGCTTAATCTCAGGGGGCAATCAGCCCCAGCATTTT
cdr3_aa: CASSLISGGNQPQHF